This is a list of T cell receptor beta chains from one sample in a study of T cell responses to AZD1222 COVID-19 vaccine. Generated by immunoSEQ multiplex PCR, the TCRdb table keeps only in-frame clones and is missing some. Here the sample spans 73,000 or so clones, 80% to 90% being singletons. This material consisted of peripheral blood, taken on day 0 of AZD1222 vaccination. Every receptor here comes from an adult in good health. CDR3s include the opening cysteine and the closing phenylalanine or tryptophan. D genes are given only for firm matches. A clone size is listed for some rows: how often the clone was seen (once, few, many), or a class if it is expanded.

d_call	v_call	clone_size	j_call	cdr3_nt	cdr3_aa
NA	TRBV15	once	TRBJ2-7	TGTGCCACCAGCTTAGGTTCCTACGAGCAGTACTTC	CATSLGSYEQYF
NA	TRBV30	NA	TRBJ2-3	TGTGCCTGGAGAAATACGCAGTATTTT	CAWRNTQYF
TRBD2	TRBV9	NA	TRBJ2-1	TGTGCCAGCAGCGTCAAAGCTAGCGGGGGCCCTTCCTCGGGGAATGAGCAGTTCTTC	CASSVKASGGPSSGNEQFF
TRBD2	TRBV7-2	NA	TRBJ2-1	TGTGCCAGCAGGCGGACTAGCGGCTCCTACAATGAGCAGTTCTTC	CASRRTSGSYNEQFF
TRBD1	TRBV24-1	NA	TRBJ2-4	TGTGCCACCAGTGAAGGACAGGGAAGAAACATTCAGTACTTC	CATSEGQGRNIQYF
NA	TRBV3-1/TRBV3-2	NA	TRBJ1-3	TGTGCCAGCAGCCAAGTAGCCTCCTACGGAAACACCATATATTTT	CASSQVASYGNTIYF
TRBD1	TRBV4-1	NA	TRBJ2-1	TGCGCCAGCAGCCCAGGGGGACACAATGAGCAGTTCTTC	CASSPGGHNEQFF
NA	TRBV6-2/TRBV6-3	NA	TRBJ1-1	TGTGCCAGCAGTTACTTAGGCCGAGGGAACACTGAAGCTTTCTTT	CASSYLGRGNTEAFF
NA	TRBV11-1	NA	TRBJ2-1	TGTGCCAGCAGCTCACCCACTCATTACAATGAGCAGTTCTTC	CASSSPTHYNEQFF
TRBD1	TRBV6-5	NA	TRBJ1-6	TGTGCCAGCAGTTACTCGACTACAGGGGAAAATTCACCCCTCCACTTT	CASSYSTTGENSPLHF
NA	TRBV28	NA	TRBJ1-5	TGTGCCAGCAACGTCAGGGAAATAAACAATCAGCCCCAGCATTTT	CASNVREINNQPQHF
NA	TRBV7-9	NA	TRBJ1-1	TGTGCCAGCAGCGCTTCAGGGAACACTGAAGCTTTCTTT	CASSASGNTEAFF
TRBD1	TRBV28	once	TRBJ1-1	TGTGCCAGCAGTTCCGGACAGGGGGCCACTGAAGCTTTCTTT	CASSSGQGATEAFF
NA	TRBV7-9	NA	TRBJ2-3	TGTGCCAGCAGCTTACCCTCCCTTAGCACAGATACGCAGTATTTT	CASSLPSLSTDTQYF
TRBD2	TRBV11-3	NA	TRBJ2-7	TGTGCCAGCAGCTCGGGGGGTGAAACCCAGTACTTC	CASSSGGETQYF
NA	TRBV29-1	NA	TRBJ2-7	TGCAGCGTAGAACAGAGCTCCTACGAGCAGTACTTC	CSVEQSSYEQYF
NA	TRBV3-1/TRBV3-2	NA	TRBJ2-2	TGTGCCAGCAGCCATGCCCCGAGGGAGCTGTTTTTT	CASSHAPRELFF
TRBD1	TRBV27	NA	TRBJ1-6	TGTGCCAGCAGTCCCGATCCGGGACAGGGAAGGGTCTATAATTCACCCCTCCACTTT	CASSPDPGQGRVYNSPLHF
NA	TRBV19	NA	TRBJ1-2	TGTGCCAGTAGTATGGATGGAGGGTCCGACTCGCACTATGGCTACACCTTC	CASSMDGGSDSHYGYTF
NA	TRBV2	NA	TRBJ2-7	TGTGCCAGCAGTGAACGGTTTTACGAGCAGTACTTC	CASSERFYEQYF
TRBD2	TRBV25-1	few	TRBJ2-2	TGTGCCAGCAGTGAATCTTACTCGTGGGGGGGAAACGGGGAGCTGTTTTTT	CASSESYSWGGNGELFF
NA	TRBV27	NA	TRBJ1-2	TGTGCCAGCAGTTTACGGATTAACTATGGCTACACCTTC	CASSLRINYGYTF
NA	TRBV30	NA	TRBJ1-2	TGTGCCTACGACACTGATTTTCTAGATGGCTACACCTTC	CAYDTDFLDGYTF
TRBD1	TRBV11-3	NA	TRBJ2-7	TGTGCCAGCAGCTTAGAGAAGACAGGGGGCAGCTACGAGCAGTACTTC	CASSLEKTGGSYEQYF
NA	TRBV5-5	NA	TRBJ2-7	TGTGCCAGCAGCTTAAGTAGGGGGGCCTTCTACGAGCAGTACTTC	CASSLSRGAFYEQYF
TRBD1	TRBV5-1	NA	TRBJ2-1	TGCGCCAGCAGCCCGGACAGGGGAGTCTACAATGAGCAGTTCTTC	CASSPDRGVYNEQFF
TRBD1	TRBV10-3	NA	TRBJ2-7	TGTGCCATCAGTACCCTACGGGACAGGGGATCCTACGAGCAGTACTTC	CAISTLRDRGSYEQYF
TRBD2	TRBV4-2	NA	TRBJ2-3	TGTGCCAGCAGACCCAGACTAGCGGGGGACGCAGATACGCAGTATTTT	CASRPRLAGDADTQYF
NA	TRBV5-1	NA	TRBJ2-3	TGCGCCAGCAGTACCGGGACGGCTAGCACAGATACGCAGTATTTT	CASSTGTASTDTQYF
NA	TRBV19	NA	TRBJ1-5	TGTGCCAGTAGTATGGTGGGGGGGAGACAGCCCCAGCATTTT	CASSMVGGRQPQHF
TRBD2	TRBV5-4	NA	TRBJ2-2	TGTGCCAGCAGCTCGGGACTAGCTGACACCGGGGAGCTGTTTTTT	CASSSGLADTGELFF
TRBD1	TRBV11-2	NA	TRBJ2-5	TGTGCCAGCAGCACAGACAGGGAAGAGACCCAGTACTTC	CASSTDREETQYF
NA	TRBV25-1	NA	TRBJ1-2	TGTGCCAGCAGTGTCGACATCTACTATGGCTACACCTTC	CASSVDIYYGYTF
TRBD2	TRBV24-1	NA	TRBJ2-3	TGTGCCACCAGTGATTTGGCGAGCGGGGGGCTTTCTAGCACAGATACGCAGTATTTT	CATSDLASGGLSSTDTQYF
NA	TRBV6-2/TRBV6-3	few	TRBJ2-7	TGTGCCAGCAGTTACTCGGCGCAGGGTTTGAAAGGGGAGCAGTACTTC	CASSYSAQGLKGEQYF
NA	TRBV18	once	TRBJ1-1	TGTGCCAGCTCACAGACAGGAGAGAACACTGAAGCTTTCTTT	CASSQTGENTEAFF
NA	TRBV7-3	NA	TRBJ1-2	TGTGCCAGCAGCGAAACAGGGAACAACTATGGCTACACCTTC	CASSETGNNYGYTF
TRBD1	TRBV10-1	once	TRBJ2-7	TGCGCCAGCAGTGAGTCAGGGGACAGTCTCTACGAGCAGTACTTC	CASSESGDSLYEQYF
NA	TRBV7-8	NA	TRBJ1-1	TGTGCCAGCAGCTTAGGGACCCCGAACACTGAAGCTTTCTTT	CASSLGTPNTEAFF